This T cell receptor beta chain is from a study of blood T cell repertoires in COVID-19. Study information: Specimens from acute and convalescent COVID-19 originated in the United States, Italy and Spain.

Trimming took 6 bases from V and 9 from J; bases not matched to a gene: 17. The germline V gene encodes CDR1 LNHDA and CDR2 SQIVND (reference sequence). The CDR3 spans 16 residues. The sample holds one count of this clone. Methods used by the authors: Estimates of nucleated cell counts were drawn from the amplification of reference gene primers. Clones were sequenced by immunoSEQ multiplex PCR, and TCRdb holds only the in-frame ones, with some missing. The V and J calls and clone size were taken over from that table, and D and trimming were inferred from the DNA. The sample has 150,000 to 200,000 clones, around 87% seen once.

V usage is TRBV19 and J usage is TRBJ2-1, with TRBD2 matching 7 bases. This receptor was obtained from a man aged 50-60 years with acute or convalescent COVID-19. Sample: peripheral blood. In DNA, the CDR3 is TGTGCCAGTAGCACCCTCTCTGGCGGGAGTTCGGTTGAGCAGTTCTTC. Protein: CASSTLSGGSSVEQFF. The full variable domain, completed using reference TRBV19 and TRBJ2-1, is DGGITQSPKYLFRKEGQNVTLSCEQNLNHDAMYWYRQDPGQGLRLIYYSQIVNDFQKGDIAEGYSVSREKKESFPLTVTSAQKNPTAFYLCASSTLSGGSSVEQFFGPGTRLTVL.